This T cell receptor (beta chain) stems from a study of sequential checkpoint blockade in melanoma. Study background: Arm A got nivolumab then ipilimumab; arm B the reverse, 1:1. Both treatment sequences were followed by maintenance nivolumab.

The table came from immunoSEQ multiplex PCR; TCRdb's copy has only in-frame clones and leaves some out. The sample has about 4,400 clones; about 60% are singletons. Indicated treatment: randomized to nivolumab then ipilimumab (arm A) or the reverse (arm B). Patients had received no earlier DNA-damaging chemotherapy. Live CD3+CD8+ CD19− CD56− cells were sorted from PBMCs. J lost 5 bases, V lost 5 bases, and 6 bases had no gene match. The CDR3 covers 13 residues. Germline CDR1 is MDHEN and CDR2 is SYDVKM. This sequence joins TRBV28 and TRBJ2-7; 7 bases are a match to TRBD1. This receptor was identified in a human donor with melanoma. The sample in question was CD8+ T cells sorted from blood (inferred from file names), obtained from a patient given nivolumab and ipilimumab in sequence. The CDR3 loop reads CASSLLTGNEQYF. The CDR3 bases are TGTGCCAGCAGTCTCCTGACAGGGAACGAGCAGTACTTC.